The T cell receptor beta chain described here comes from a study of T cell repertoires in cytomegalovirus infection. The overall study: CMV epitopes in the study were HLA-C-restricted (recently identified) and HLA-B-restricted (well studied). Indications came from public TCR beta signatures; they pointed to CMV infection and to a matching HLA type.

This clonotype was seen a handful of times. Its antigen remains unidentified. Study-level results: The response measured ex vivo was dominated by TCR beta clonotypes (HLA-C-restricted and CMV-specific). Adding up the frequency of public TCR beta families identified people who carried CMV plus the relevant HLA.

The V and J ends lost 3 bases and 2 bases respectively, with 13 bases between them. Germline V gene data show CDR1 as KGHDR and CDR2 as SFDVKD. There are 16 residues in the CDR3. TCRdb passed the reads through MiXCR, listing each CDR3 protein once. The repertoire holds over 250,000 distinct CDR3 sequences, with 22% as singletons. Sequenced material: cultured PBMCs, taken from culture after CMV antigen stimulation. This TCR came from a human donor in good health (CMV status not recorded). Some clones in this sample may be carry-over from other donors' samples. The chain recombines TRBV24-1 with TRBJ2-1; the D gene is possibly TRBD1 (6 bases). The chain's CDR3 is CATSDVTGTTYNEQFF. CDR3 in DNA: TGTGCCACCAGTGATGTAACCGGGACAACCTACAATGAGCAGTTCTTC.